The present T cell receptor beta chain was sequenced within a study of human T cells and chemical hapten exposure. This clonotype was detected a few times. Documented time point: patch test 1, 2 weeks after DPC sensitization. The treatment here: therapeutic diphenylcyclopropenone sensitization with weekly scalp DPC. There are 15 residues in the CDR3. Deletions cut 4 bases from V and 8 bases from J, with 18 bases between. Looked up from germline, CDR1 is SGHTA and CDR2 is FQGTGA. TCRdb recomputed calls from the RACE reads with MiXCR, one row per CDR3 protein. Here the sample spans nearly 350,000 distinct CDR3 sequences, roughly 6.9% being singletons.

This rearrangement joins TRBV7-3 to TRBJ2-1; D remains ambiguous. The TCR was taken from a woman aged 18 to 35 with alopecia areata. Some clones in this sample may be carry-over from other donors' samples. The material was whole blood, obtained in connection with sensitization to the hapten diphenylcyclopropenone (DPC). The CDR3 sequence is CASSSLGLYGDEQFF. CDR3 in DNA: TGTGCCAGCAGCTCCCTCGGCCTATACGGCGATGAGCAGTTCTTC.